This record concerns one TCR beta chain sequence. Amplification yielded TCR beta CDR3 regions, with RNA transcripts as the source. An initial round of RT-PCR targeting the TCR CDR3 relied on the HTBI primer set. MiXCR was run by TCRdb on the multiplex PCR reads, yielding one entry per CDR3 protein. The sample has about half a million distinct CDR3 sequences, approximately 22% seen once. The CDR3 totals 16 residues. The J segment lost 6 bases and the V segment lost 5 bases, leaving 14 bases of the junction unmatched. Per the germline V gene, CDR1 is SGHAT and CDR2 is FQNNGV. The data belong to a study of T cells in Graves' hyperthyroidism and ophthalmopathy.

The chain has TRBV11-2 and TRBJ2-7; 9 positions match TRBD2. The material sequenced was blood. The sequence came from a woman aged 70-85 years with Graves' ophthalmopathy. CDR3 nucleotides: TGTGCCAGCAGCCCTCGGAGTGGTAGCGGGAGATTCGAGCAGTACTTC. Translated, it gives CASSPRSGSGRFEQYF.